One and the same sample provided the 29 T cell receptor beta chains below, sequenced in a study of shared clonotypes between healthy human individuals. Sequencing was performed with immunoSEQ multiplex PCR; in TCRdb, only in-frame clones are kept and a portion is missing. The table includes about 2 million clones, roughly 94% detected once. Naivety among CD8 cells was defined by CD45RO negativity and positive CCR7 selection, thereby excluding terminally differentiated effector memory CD45RA+ cells. Sample: naive CD8+ T cells sorted from blood. The source of these receptors is a man younger than 30 in good health.

This clone was observed once. The rearrangement links TRBV6-5 to TRBJ1-2; the D is unclear. The CDR3 contains 15 residues. The germline V gene encodes CDR1 MNHEY and CDR2 SVGAGI. The V and J ends lost 1 base and 3 bases respectively, with 12 bases between them. This CDR3 reads CASSYYIDSDYGYTF. CDR3 DNA sequence: TGTGCCAGCAGTTACTACATCGACTCGGACTATGGCTACACCTTC.

A word on this clone: In the same sample, other DNA sequences code for this CDR3. The chain combines TRBV6-1 with TRBJ2-6; D possibly corresponds to TRBD2 (5 bases). Trimming cost V 1 base and J 1 base, with 5 bases left between them. This CDR3 has 15 amino acids. The germline V gene has CDR1 MNHNS and CDR2 SASEGT. The CDR3 DNA is TGTGCCAGCAGTGAAGGCGGGTCTGGGGCCAACGTCCTGACTTTC. Translated, it gives CASSEGGSGANVLTF.

The chain is built from TRBV5-6 and TRBJ2-7; 10 bases align to TRBD2. CDR3 length: 14 residues. CDR1 SGHDT and CDR2 YYEEEE come from the germline V gene. J lost 7 bases, V lost 0 bases, and 4 bases had no gene match. CDR3 residues: CASSLGLAGAEQYF. The CDR3 DNA sequence: TGTGCCAGCAGCTTGGGGCTAGCGGGGGCAGAGCAGTACTTC.

This clone was detected once. The rearrangement links TRBV6-1 to TRBJ2-5; D perhaps matches TRBD2 (6 bases). CDR1 is MNHNS and CDR2 is SASEGT in the germline V gene. There are 15 residues in the CDR3. V was shortened by 3 bases and J by 3 bases, with 14 bases between the two germline ends. The CDR3 region is CASSDDREHKETQYF. Here the CDR3 DNA reads TGTGCCAGCAGTGACGACCGGGAGCATAAAGAGACCCAGTACTTC.

The rearrangement joins TRBV29-1 to TRBJ2-1, with TRBD2 identical over 8 bases. J gave up 6 bases and V 6 bases, and 10 bases lay outside the gene matches. The germline V gene has CDR1 SQVTM and CDR2 ANQGSEA. This CDR3 is 14 amino acids long. The CDR3 DNA is TGCAGCGTGCCGGGACTAGAGTTAGGCAATGAGCAGTTCTTC. Protein product: CSVPGLELGNEQFF.

The CDR3 region has the DNA TGTGCCAGCAGAGTAGTGGGCTATATTTCTTCCGAGCAGTACTTC. This codes for CASRVVGYISSEQYF. The genes are TRBV6-1 and TRBJ2-7; D not resolved. The CDR3 consists of 15 residues. Germline V gene lookup returns CDR1 MNHNS and CDR2 SASEGT. V was clipped by 6 bases and J by 6 bases, with 21 bases between them.

The V call is TRBV27, the J call TRBJ2-5, with D uncertain. Germline CDR1 and CDR2: MNHEY and SMNVEV (reference sequence). Between the trimmed V and J ends, which lost 0 bases and 5 bases, there was a span of 13 bases. The CDR3 length is 15 residues. The DNA of the CDR3 is TGTGCCAGCAGTTTATCGGTCCCCCCCGGGGAGACCCAGTACTTC. Protein product: CASSLSVPPGETQYF.

The V call is TRBV19, the J call TRBJ2-7, with D unclear. From germline, CDR1 is LNHDA and CDR2 SQIVND (reference sequence). V lost 5 bases and J lost 4, with 15 bases in between. This CDR3 has 14 amino acids. The CDR3 coding sequence is TGTGCCAGTAGTGCCAGCGTAGGACGGTACGAGCAGTACTTC. This encodes CASSASVGRYEQYF.

The V and J genes are TRBV7-2 and TRBJ1-4, with D perhaps matching TRBD1 (6 bases). CDR1 and CDR2 (germline): SGHTA, FQGNSA. The CDR3 extends over 16 amino acids. V was trimmed by 1 base and J by 8 bases, leaving 17 bases between them. The CDR3 DNA sequence: TGTGCCAGCAGCTTAGAGAATTCAGGGGTGCCGGAAAAACTGTTTTTT. The encoded protein is CASSLENSGVPEKLFF.

The chain joins TRBV7-9 to TRBJ2-5; TRBD1 agrees at 9 bases. Germline CDR1 and CDR2: SEHNR and FQNEAQ (reference sequence). The CDR3 runs to 18 residues. V was pared by 3 bases and J by 5 bases, with 16 bases of the junction left unmatched. CDR3 sequence reads: CASSFSPGQGFSPETQYF. The CDR3 DNA reads as TGTGCCAGCAGCTTCTCACCGGGACAGGGATTCTCCCCCGAGACCCAGTACTTC.

The chain uses TRBV2 and TRBJ1-2; TRBD1 agrees at 10 bases. The junction had 9 bases not matched to a gene; V was cut back by 0 bases and J by 5 bases. The CDR3 length is 17 residues. The germline V gene encodes CDR1 SNHLY and CDR2 FYNNEI. CDR3: CASSEAGGTGERYGYTF. CDR3 coding DNA: TGTGCCAGCAGTGAAGCAGGCGGGACAGGGGAAAGATATGGCTACACCTTC.

The V gene is TRBV7-8, the J gene TRBJ2-5, with D perhaps TRBD2 (6 bases). CDR1 and CDR2 from the germline V gene are SGHVS and FQNEAQ. The V end was cut by 2 bases, the J end by 5 bases, with 12 bases between. The CDR3 is 14 residues long. Here the CDR3 DNA reads TGTGCCAGCAGCTTAATAGCGGTCCGGGAGACCCAGTACTTC. Protein product: CASSLIAVRETQYF.

The chain joins TRBV7-9 to TRBJ2-3; possible D gene TRBD2, 6 bases. From germline, CDR1 is SEHNR and CDR2 FQNEAQ (reference sequence). The ends were cut back, 0 bases at V and 4 bases at J, with 14 bases in the middle. The CDR3 has 16 amino acids. This CDR3 is CASSLALGWEADTQYF. The CDR3 region has the DNA TGTGCCAGCAGCTTAGCTCTCGGCTGGGAGGCAGATACGCAGTATTTT.

As DNA, the CDR3 is TGTGCCACCAGCAGAGACCCCCTCCTGGGCTACGAGCAGTACTTC. It specifies CATSRDPLLGYEQYF. V usage is TRBV15 and J usage is TRBJ2-7; D uncertain. V lost 0 bases to trimming and J lost 3 bases, with 12 bases between them. Germline V gene lookup returns CDR1 LNHNV and CDR2 YYDKDF (reference sequence). The CDR3 totals 15 residues.

This rearrangement joins TRBV7-9 to TRBJ2-7; D may be TRBD2 (6 bases). This CDR3 is built from 13 residues. Germline V gene data show CDR1 as SEHNR and CDR2 as FQNEAQ (reference sequence). Trimming took 7 bases from V and 1 from J, leaving 11 bases between them. CDR3 protein: CASTWGESYEQYF. DNA for the CDR3: TGTGCCAGCACGTGGGGGGAATCCTACGAGCAGTACTTC.

This chain links TRBV7-2 with TRBJ2-5; 8 bases map to TRBD2. V shed 2 bases, J shed 2 bases, and the junction held 7 bases outside the gene matches. The CDR3 contains 16 residues. Germline V lookup: CDR1 SGHTA, CDR2 FQGNSA. The CDR3 DNA is TGTGCCAGCAGCTTATTGGCACTAGCGGCACAAGAGACCCAGTACTTC. This gives the protein CASSLLALAAQETQYF.

This sequence joins TRBV7-9 and TRBJ1-2; no definite D call. There are 15 residues in the CDR3. Looked up from germline, CDR1 is SEHNR and CDR2 is FQNEAQ (reference sequence). The V end was cut by 1 base, the J end by 4 bases, with 13 bases between. CDR3 sequence reads: CASSLDNGWSYGYTF. CDR3 nucleotide sequence: TGTGCCAGCAGCTTAGATAACGGATGGAGCTATGGCTACACCTTC.

This clone appeared once. This sequence joins TRBV7-9 and TRBJ1-1; TRBD1 is a possible D gene (5 bases). Germline loops: CDR1 SEHNR, CDR2 FQNEAQ (reference sequence). Trimming took 5 bases from V and 3 from J, leaving 16 bases between them. This CDR3 is 15 amino acids long. The CDR3 DNA sequence: TGTGCCAGCAGCATTGGGTGGGGGGACGACACTGAAGCTTTCTTT. Translation: CASSIGWGDDTEAFF.

This clone was detected only once. The chain couples TRBV5-6 to TRBJ1-2; D may be TRBD1 (5 bases). The CDR3 contains 16 residues. Germline V gives CDR1 SGHDT, CDR2 YYEEEE. V lost 0 bases and J 0 bases, leaving 12 bases between the germline ends. CDR3 coding DNA: TGTGCCAGCAGCTTGGCGGGGCGACCGCCTAACTATGGCTACACCTTC. Encoded protein: CASSLAGRPPNYGYTF.

This chain connects TRBV2 to TRBJ1-4; no definite D call. The germline V and J ends were trimmed by 7 bases and 0 bases, with 9 bases remaining between them. The CDR3 has 14 amino acids. Germline assignment: CDR1 SNHLY and CDR2 FYNNEI. CDR3 nucleotide sequence: TGTGCCAGCACCCCAGACACAACTAATGAAAAACTGTTTTTT. This gives the protein CASTPDTTNEKLFF.

J is TRBJ1-6 and V is TRBV5-1; D not certain. CDR1 and CDR2 (germline): SGHRS, YFSETQ. The CDR3 is made up of 13 amino acids. Trimming pared 0 bases from V and 7 bases from J, leaving 5 bases between. CDR3 bases: TGCGCCAGCAGCTTGGAGGCAAATTCACCCCTCCACTTT. This encodes CASSLEANSPLHF.

This chain links TRBV10-2 with TRBJ2-7; 11 bases map to TRBD2. Losses at the gene ends were 0 bases for V and 0 bases for J; bases not matched to a gene: 4. CDR3 size: 17 residues. Germline CDR1 and CDR2: WSHSY and SAAADI. In DNA form, the CDR3 reads TGCGCCAGCAGTGAGTCTCTAACTAGCGGGGGCTCCTACGAGCAGTACTTC. The encoded protein is CASSESLTSGGSYEQYF.

The rearrangement uses TRBV27 and TRBJ2-7; no definite D call. This CDR3 contains 16 residues. V lost 2 bases and J 7 bases, leaving 21 bases between the germline ends. Germline V gene data show CDR1 as MNHEY and CDR2 as SMNVEV (reference sequence). CDR3 region: CASSLVYVHGPGEQYF. The CDR3 DNA reads as TGTGCCAGCAGTTTAGTGTACGTGCACGGGCCGGGTGAGCAGTACTTC.

V and J are TRBV19 and TRBJ2-4; TRBD1 might be the D (7 bases). The length of the CDR3 is 13 residues. Germline V gene lookup returns CDR1 LNHDA and CDR2 SQIVND (reference sequence). The V gene lost 4 bases and the J gene lost 8 bases, with 12 bases spanning the gap. The CDR3 bases are TGTGCCAGTAGTACCAGGGGGGCGGACATTCAGTACTTC. It translates to CASSTRGADIQYF.

This rearrangement joins TRBV6-5 to TRBJ2-2; D remains unclear. CDR3 length: 14 amino acids. The ends were cut back, 6 bases at V and 6 bases at J, with 14 bases in the middle. CDR1 and CDR2 (germline): MNHEY, SVGAGI. The CDR3, as DNA: TGTGCCAGCAGCCCCGACCAAACCCCCGGGGAGCTGTTTTTT. Translated, it gives CASSPDQTPGELFF.

This clone showed up just once. V usage is TRBV27 and J usage is TRBJ2-1; 8 nucleotides match TRBD1. There are 15 residues in the CDR3. Germline V gives CDR1 MNHEY, CDR2 SMNVEV (reference sequence). The V and J ends lost 0 bases and 6 bases, in that order; junction bases with no gene match: 4. This CDR3 is CASSLSTGVVNEQFF. In DNA, the CDR3 is TGTGCCAGCAGTTTATCGACAGGGGTTGTCAATGAGCAGTTCTTC.

The rearrangement joins TRBV10-1 to TRBJ2-7; D is unclear. From germline, CDR1 is WNHNN and CDR2 SYGVQD (reference sequence). Between the trimmed V and J ends, which lost 4 bases and 1 base, there was a span of 8 bases. The CDR3 runs to 13 residues. The chain's CDR3 is CASSAAGSYEQYF. The CDR3 DNA reads TGCGCCAGCAGTGCGGCCGGATCCTACGAGCAGTACTTC.

The rearrangement uses TRBV29-1 and TRBJ2-3; D is unclear. Per germline, CDR1 SQVTM and CDR2 ANQGSEA. V was trimmed by 4 bases and J by 4 bases, leaving 12 bases between them. The CDR3 is made up of 13 amino acids. In nucleotides, the CDR3 is TGCAGCGTTGGAGCGCCCGTTCCAGATACGCAGTATTTT. Its translation: CSVGAPVPDTQYF.

This clone was observed a few times. This rearrangement joins TRBV19 to TRBJ2-2; TRBD1 aligns across 9 bases. CDR1 is LNHDA and CDR2 is SQIVND in the germline V gene (reference sequence). Trimming took 5 bases from V and 4 from J; bases not matched to a gene: 5. CDR3 length: 15 residues. The CDR3 DNA reads as TGTGCCAGTAGTTCGCGGGACAGGGTCACCGGGGAGCTGTTTTTT. This gives the protein CASSSRDRVTGELFF.